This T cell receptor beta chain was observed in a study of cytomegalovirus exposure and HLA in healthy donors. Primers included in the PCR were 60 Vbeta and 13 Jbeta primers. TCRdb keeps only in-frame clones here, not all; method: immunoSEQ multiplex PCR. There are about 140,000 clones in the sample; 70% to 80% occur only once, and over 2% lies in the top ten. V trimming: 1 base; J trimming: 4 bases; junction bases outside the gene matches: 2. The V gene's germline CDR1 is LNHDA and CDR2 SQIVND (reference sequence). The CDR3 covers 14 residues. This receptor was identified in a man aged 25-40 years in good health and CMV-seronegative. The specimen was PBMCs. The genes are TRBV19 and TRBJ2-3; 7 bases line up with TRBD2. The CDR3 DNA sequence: TGTGCCAGTAGTATAGCGGGAGGTGCAGATACGCAGTATTTT. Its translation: CASSIAGGADTQYF.